The 4 T cell receptor beta chains below come from one sample, sequenced in a study of metastatic and nonmetastatic thyroid tumors. Using MiXCR, TCRdb reanalyzed the PCR reads. This sample carries 9,000 to 10,000 clones, 11% of them seen once, and the ten largest clones take 7.5% to 8%. Among the patients, none had received any treatment before thyroid surgery. The sequencing sample was made of tumor tissue. These TCRs come from a female donor with papillary thyroid cancer or a benign thyroid nodule (not recorded which). Some clones in this sample may be carry-over from other donors' samples.

Sample share makes this clone medium-sized. The chain combines TRBV10-3 with TRBJ2-7, with D perhaps being TRBD1 or TRBD2 (5 bases each). This CDR3 contains 13 residues. Trimming pared 4 bases from V and 3 bases from J, leaving 10 bases between. Germline loops: CDR1 ENHRY, CDR2 SYGVKD. The CDR3 coding sequence is TGTGCCATCAGTGGGGGGACGGGCTACGAGCAGTACTTC. It yields the protein CAISGGTGYEQYF.

This clone was seen repeatedly, ten times or more. The rearrangement uses TRBV11-1 and TRBJ1-1, with TRBD1 as a possible D gene (5 bases). Trimming removed 2 bases from V and 4 bases from J, with 11 bases in between. This CDR3 is built from 14 residues. CDR1 and CDR2 from the germline V gene are SGHAT and FQDESV (reference sequence). The CDR3, as DNA: TGTGCCAGCAGCTTACGGGCCCAGGGCACTGAAGCTTTCTTT. This codes for CASSLRAQGTEAFF.

This clone counts as medium-sized. The genes are TRBV11-2 and TRBJ2-1, with D unclear. V lost 3 bases to trimming and J lost 12 bases, with 9 bases between them. Germline CDR1 SGHAT, CDR2 FQNNGV. The CDR3 spans 11 residues. The CDR3 protein is CASSFARGQFF. Here the CDR3 DNA reads TGTGCCAGCAGCTTCGCGCGCGGGCAGTTCTTC.

The chain employs TRBV11-2 and TRBJ1-1; D is possibly TRBD1 (5 bases). Trimming removed 1 base from V and 0 bases from J, with 9 bases in between. The length of the CDR3 is 15 residues. CDR1 is SGHAT, CDR2 FQNNGV, per germline. CDR3 DNA sequence: TGTGCCAGCAGCTTAGTACGGGGCATGAACACTGAAGCTTTCTTT. Translation gives CASSLVRGMNTEAFF.